This TCR beta chain was identified during a study of CDR3 diversity in severe acne. TCRdb ran MiXCR on the PCR reads and lists one entry per CDR3 protein. This sample carries some 90,000 distinct CDR3 sequences, about 49% of them seen once, and the ten largest clones take 11%. CDR1 SGDLS and CDR2 YYNGEE come from the germline V gene. The CDR3 sequence is 12 residues long. This clonotype was seen a single time. A much larger clone lies one base from this, so it may be a read error. The sequence derives from a male donor with severe acne vulgaris. The chain carries TRBV9 and TRBJ2-5; no clear D. The sequenced sample consisted of blood. The CDR3 coding sequence is TGTGCCAGCGGCGTAGGCTCGGAGACCCAGTACTTC. As protein: CASGVGSETQYF.